The present T cell receptor beta chain was sequenced within a study of T cell responses to AZD1222 COVID-19 vaccine. Study results and limitations: Elevations in Spike-specific TCR breadth and depth followed administration of two AZD1222 doses. Just a handful of AZD1222 recipients tested seropositive at baseline. Donors were chiefly white British, with a greater number of females, and clonal diversity was perhaps underestimated.

On this clone itself: Its specificity is unknown.

The protocol was immunoSEQ multiplex PCR, while the TCRdb copy is restricted to in-frame clones and leaves out a portion. This table holds 70,000 to 75,000 clones, around 81% found once. V shed 5 bases and J 2 bases; nucleotides not matched to a gene: 4. The CDR3 has 16 amino acids. Per the germline V gene, CDR1 is SGHTA and CDR2 is FQGTGA. Second doses that came at about 4 or about 12 weeks were put together. The sequence came from an adult who received the AZD1222 COVID-19 vaccine. Sample: peripheral blood, taken 28 days after the second AZD1222 dose. The rearrangement uses TRBV7-3 and TRBJ2-3; 13 bases match TRBD2. CDR3 region: CASSPTSGGATDTQYF. The CDR3 coding sequence is TGTGCCAGCAGCCCCACTAGCGGGGGGGCCACAGATACGCAGTATTTT.